These T cell receptor beta chains were read from a single sample in a study of blood T cell repertoires in COVID-19. The method was immunoSEQ multiplex PCR; TCRdb's version includes in-frame clones alone and lacks a portion of them. The sample shows about 160,000 clones, roughly 87% of them seen only once. Material: PBMCs or T cells enriched from blood (not recorded which). These receptor sequences come from a woman in her thirties or forties who had been exposed to COVID-19. CDR3s include the opening cysteine and the closing phenylalanine or tryptophan. The D gene is left open where the match is weak. The size entry is marked missing in some rows and otherwise reads once, few, many or a size class.

v_call	j_call	d_call	cdr3_length	clone_size	cdr3_nt	cdr3_aa
TRBV4-2	TRBJ2-7	-	13	-	TGTGCCAGCAGCCAAAACAGGGTCGGCGAGCAGTACTTC	CASSQNRVGEQYF
TRBV5-4	TRBJ1-3	-	15	-	TGTGCCAGCAGCTTCGGCAGGGTGGAGGGAAACACCATATATTTT	CASSFGRVEGNTIYF
TRBV29-1	TRBJ2-3	TRBD2	15	once	TGCAGCGCCCCGGCGGGGGGTTTAGGCACAGATACGCAGTATTTT	CSAPAGGLGTDTQYF
TRBV11-2	TRBJ1-1	-	15	few	TGTGCCAGCAGCTCAGATACAGGGCTTTTTACTGAAGCTTTCTTT	CASSSDTGLFTEAFF
TRBV7-7	TRBJ1-2	TRBD1	17	few	TGTGCCAGCAGCCCACCCGGACAGGAGGGCCCTAACTATGGCTACACCTTC	CASSPPGQEGPNYGYTF
TRBV21-1	TRBJ1-1	-	15	-	TGTGCCAGCAGCAACTCCCGACTTAAGAACACTGAAGCTTTCTTT	CASSNSRLKNTEAFF
TRBV3-1/TRBV3-2	TRBJ2-7	TRBD1	14	-	TGTGCCAGCAGCCGGACAGGGGGCATCTACGAGCAGTACTTC	CASSRTGGIYEQYF
TRBV2	TRBJ1-5	TRBD1	12	-	TGTGCCAGCCAACAGGGGAATCAGCCCCAGCATTTT	CASQQGNQPQHF
TRBV18	TRBJ1-1	-	15	-	TGTGCCAGCTCACTTAACTTCGACAGGAACACTGAAGCTTTCTTT	CASSLNFDRNTEAFF
TRBV7-9	TRBJ1-4	-	16	-	TGTGCCAGCAGCTACGGACAGCGAGGAACTAATGAAAAACTGTTTTTT	CASSYGQRGTNEKLFF
TRBV6-5	TRBJ2-2	-	15	-	TGTGCCAGCACATGGGGGGTCGCGAACACCGGGGAGCTGTTTTTT	CASTWGVANTGELFF
TRBV6-5	TRBJ2-2	TRBD1	13	-	TGTGCCAGCAGAGGGGGCGGCACCGGGGAGCTGTTTTTT	CASRGGGTGELFF
TRBV5-5	TRBJ2-1	-	14	few	TGTGCCAGCAGCTTGGCTTCGGCCCGGGATGAGCAGTTCTTC	CASSLASARDEQFF
TRBV19	TRBJ1-1	-	15	few	TGTGCCAGTAGTATGGGGGGTCAAATCTACACTGAAGCTTTCTTT	CASSMGGQIYTEAFF
TRBV11-2	TRBJ2-7	TRBD1	15	-	TGTGCCAGCAGCTTCCGGGACAGGGCCACCTACGAGCAGTACTTC	CASSFRDRATYEQYF
TRBV5-1	TRBJ2-7	TRBD2	14	-	TGCGCCAGCAGGCTAGCGGGAGGGTCCTACGAGCAGTACTTC	CASRLAGGSYEQYF
TRBV9	TRBJ2-3	TRBD2	16	-	TGTGCCAGCAGCGTTAGGCGGGAGGGCTTAGGAGATACGCAGTATTTT	CASSVRREGLGDTQYF
TRBV18	TRBJ1-2	TRBD1	11	once	TGTGCCACCTCAAGACAGGGATTTTACACCTTC	CATSRQGFYTF
TRBV27	TRBJ1-2	-	13	-	TGTGCCAGCAGTTTACAGGGATCCTATGGCTACACCTTC	CASSLQGSYGYTF
TRBV4-3	TRBJ1-1	-	17	-	TGCGCCAGCAGCCTACAGCCTGCAAGCCTTGAATTCACTGAAGCTTTCTTT	CASSLQPASLEFTEAFF